This record covers a single T cell receptor (beta chain). Its matching antigen is unknown. This CDR3 region has 15 residues. V lost 1 base, J lost 2 bases, and 6 bases lay in between. Germline values: CDR1 SGHTA, CDR2 FQGNSA. This sample was taken from a study of T cells after yellow fever vaccination. Study results and caveats: FACS-sorted repertoires might harbor abundant contaminating clonotypes from the bulk population. Some clonotypes, a small share, were shared between CD4 and CD8 compartments.

A single record per CDR3 protein comes from TCRdb applying MiXCR to the 5' RACE reads. The sample holds almost 600,000 distinct CDR3 sequences, roughly 13% seen once. The material sequenced was PBMCs, taken on the day of the yellow fever booster vaccination. V is TRBV7-2 and J is TRBJ2-6; D remains ambiguous. This receptor was taken from a man in his thirties or forties who received the YFV17D yellow fever vaccine. The CDR3 nucleotides read TGTGCCAGCAGCTTAGTTCAAGCTGGGGCCAACGTCCTGACTTTC. This gives the protein CASSLVQAGANVLTF.